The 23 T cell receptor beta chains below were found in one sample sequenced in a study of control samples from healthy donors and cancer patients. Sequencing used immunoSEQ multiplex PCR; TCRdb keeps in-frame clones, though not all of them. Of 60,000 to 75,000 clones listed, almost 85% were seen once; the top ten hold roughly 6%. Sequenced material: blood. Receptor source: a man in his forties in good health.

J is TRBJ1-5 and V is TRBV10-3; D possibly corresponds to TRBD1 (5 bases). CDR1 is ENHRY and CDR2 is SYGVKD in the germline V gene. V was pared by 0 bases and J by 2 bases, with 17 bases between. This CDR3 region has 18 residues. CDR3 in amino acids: CAISESLSRAVGNQPQHF. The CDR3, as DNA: TGTGCCATCAGTGAGTCATTAAGCAGGGCGGTGGGCAATCAGCCCCAGCATTTT.

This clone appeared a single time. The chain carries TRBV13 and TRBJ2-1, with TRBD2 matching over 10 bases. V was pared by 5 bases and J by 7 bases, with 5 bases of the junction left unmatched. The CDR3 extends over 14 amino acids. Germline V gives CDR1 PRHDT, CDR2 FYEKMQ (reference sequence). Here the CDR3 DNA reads TGTGCCAGCAGCGTTCGAGCGGGAGGGAATGAGCAGTTCTTC. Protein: CASSVRAGGNEQFF.

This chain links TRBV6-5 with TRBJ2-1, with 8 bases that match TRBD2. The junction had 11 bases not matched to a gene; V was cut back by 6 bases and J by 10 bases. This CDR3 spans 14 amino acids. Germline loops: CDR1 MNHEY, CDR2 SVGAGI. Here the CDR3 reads CASRPGLVAREQFF. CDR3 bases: TGTGCCAGCAGGCCGGGACTAGTGGCCCGCGAGCAGTTCTTC.

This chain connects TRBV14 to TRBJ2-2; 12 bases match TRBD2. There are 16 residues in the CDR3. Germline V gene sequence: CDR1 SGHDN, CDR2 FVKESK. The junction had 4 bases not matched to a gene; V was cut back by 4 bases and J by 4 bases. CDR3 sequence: CASSPLAGGPTGELFF. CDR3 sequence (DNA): TGTGCCAGCAGCCCGCTAGCGGGAGGGCCCACCGGGGAGCTGTTTTTT.

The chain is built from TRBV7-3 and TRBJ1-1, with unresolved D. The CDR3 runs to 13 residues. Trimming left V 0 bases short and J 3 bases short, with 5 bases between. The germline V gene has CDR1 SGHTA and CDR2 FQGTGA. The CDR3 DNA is TGTGCCAGCAGCTTAACTAGTGACACTGAAGCTTTCTTT. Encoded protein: CASSLTSDTEAFF.

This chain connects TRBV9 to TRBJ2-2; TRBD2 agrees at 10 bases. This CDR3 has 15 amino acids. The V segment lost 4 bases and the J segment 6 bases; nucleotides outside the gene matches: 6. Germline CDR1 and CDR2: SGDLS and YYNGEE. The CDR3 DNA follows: TGTGCCAGCAGCCGTAGCGGGGGGAATGCCGGGGAGCTGTTTTTT. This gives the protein CASSRSGGNAGELFF. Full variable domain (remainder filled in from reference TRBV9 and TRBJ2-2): DSGVTQTPKHLITATGQRVTLRCSPRSGDLSVYWYQQSLDQGLQFLIQYYNGEERAKGNILERFSAQQFPDLHSELNLSSLELGDSALYFCASSRSGGNAGELFFGEGSRLTVL.

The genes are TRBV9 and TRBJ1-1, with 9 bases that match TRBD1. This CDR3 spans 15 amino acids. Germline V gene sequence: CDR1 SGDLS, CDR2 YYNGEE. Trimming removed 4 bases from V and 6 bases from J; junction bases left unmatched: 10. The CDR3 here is CASSTGDRDTSEAFF. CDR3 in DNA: TGTGCCAGCAGCACTGGGGACAGGGATACGTCTGAAGCTTTCTTT.

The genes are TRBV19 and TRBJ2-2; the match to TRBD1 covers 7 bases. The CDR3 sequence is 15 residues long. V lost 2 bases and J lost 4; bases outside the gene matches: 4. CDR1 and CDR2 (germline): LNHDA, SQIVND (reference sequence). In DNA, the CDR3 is TGTGCCAGTAGTATACCAGGGGGTGCCACCGGGGAGCTGTTTTTT. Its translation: CASSIPGGATGELFF.

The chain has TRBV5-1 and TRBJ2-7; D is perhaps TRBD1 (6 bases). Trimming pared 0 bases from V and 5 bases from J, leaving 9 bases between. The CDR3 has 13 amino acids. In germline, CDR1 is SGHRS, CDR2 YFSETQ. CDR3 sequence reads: CASSLEGEHEQYF. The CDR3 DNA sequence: TGCGCCAGCAGCTTGGAGGGGGAACACGAGCAGTACTTC.

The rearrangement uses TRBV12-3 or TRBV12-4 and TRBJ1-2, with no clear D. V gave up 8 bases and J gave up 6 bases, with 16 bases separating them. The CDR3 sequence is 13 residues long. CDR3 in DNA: TGTGCCAGCTCGTTCTTTGGAGTTAATGGCTACACCTTC. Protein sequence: CASSFFGVNGYTF.

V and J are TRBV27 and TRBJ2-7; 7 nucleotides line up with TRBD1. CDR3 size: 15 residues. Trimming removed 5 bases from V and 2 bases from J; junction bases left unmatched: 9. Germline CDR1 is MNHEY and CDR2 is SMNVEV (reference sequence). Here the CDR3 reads CASSIRTGAPYEQYF. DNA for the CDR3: TGTGCCAGCAGTATAAGAACAGGGGCACCCTACGAGCAGTACTTC.

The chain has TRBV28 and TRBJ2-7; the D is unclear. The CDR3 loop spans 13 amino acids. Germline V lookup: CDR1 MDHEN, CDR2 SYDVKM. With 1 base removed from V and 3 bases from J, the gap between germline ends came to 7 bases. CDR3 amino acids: CASSLYGYYEQYF. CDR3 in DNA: TGTGCCAGCAGTTTATATGGCTACTACGAGCAGTACTTC.

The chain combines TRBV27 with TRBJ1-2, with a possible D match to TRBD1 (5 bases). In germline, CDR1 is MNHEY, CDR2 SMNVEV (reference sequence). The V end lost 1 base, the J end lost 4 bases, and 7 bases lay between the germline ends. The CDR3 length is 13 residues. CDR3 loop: CASSLYGGYGYTF. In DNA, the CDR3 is TGTGCCAGCAGTTTATACGGGGGCTATGGCTACACCTTC.

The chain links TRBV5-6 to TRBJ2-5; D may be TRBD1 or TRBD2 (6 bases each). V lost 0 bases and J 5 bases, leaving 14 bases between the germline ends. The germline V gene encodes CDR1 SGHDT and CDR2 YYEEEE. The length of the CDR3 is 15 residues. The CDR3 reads CASSLDEGGWETQYF. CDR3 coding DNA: TGTGCCAGCAGCTTGGATGAGGGGGGCTGGGAGACCCAGTACTTC. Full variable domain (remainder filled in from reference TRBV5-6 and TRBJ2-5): DAGVTQSPTHLIKTRGQQVTLRCSPKSGHDTVSWYQQALGQGPQFIFQYYEEEERQRGNFPDRFSGHQFPNYSSELNVNALLLGDSALYLCASSLDEGGWETQYFGPGTRLLVL.

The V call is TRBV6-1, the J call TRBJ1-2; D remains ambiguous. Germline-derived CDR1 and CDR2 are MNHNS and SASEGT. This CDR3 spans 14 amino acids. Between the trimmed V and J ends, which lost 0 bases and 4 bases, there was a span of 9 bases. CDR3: CASSEASLGYGYTF. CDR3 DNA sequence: TGTGCCAGCAGTGAAGCGAGCCTGGGCTATGGCTACACCTTC.

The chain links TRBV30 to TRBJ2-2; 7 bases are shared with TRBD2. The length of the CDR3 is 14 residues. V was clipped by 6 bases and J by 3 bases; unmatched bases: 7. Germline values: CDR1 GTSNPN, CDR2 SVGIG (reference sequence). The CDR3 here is CACRAGLDTGELFF. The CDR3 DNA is TGTGCCTGTCGAGCGGGATTGGACACCGGGGAGCTGTTTTTT.

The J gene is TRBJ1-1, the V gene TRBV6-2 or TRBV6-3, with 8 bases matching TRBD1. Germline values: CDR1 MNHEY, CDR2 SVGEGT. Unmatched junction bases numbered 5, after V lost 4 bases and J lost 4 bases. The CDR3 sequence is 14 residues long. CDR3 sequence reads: CASSFGTGPTEAFF. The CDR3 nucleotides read TGTGCCAGCAGTTTCGGGACAGGACCCACTGAAGCTTTCTTT.

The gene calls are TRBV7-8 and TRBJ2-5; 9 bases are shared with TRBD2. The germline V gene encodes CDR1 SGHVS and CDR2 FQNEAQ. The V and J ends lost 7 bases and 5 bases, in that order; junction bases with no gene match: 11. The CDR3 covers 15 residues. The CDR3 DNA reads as TGTGCCAGCAACCCCGGACTAGCGACTAGCGAGACCCAGTACTTC. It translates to CASNPGLATSETQYF.

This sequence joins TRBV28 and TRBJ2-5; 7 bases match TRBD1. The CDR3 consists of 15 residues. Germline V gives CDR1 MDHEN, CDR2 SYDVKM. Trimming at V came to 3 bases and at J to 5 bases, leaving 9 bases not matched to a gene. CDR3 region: CASSFFEGARETQYF. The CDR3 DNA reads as TGTGCCAGCAGTTTCTTTGAGGGGGCCAGGGAGACCCAGTACTTC.

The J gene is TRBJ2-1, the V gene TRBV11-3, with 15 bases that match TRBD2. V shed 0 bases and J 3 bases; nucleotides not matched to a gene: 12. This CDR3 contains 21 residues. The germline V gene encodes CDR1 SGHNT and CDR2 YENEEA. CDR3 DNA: TGTGCCAGCAGCTTAGACGAATCCGGGACTAGCGGGAGGCCTATCTACAATGAGCAGTTCTTC. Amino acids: CASSLDESGTSGRPIYNEQFF. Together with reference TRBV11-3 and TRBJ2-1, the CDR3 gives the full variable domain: EAGVVQSPRYKIIEKKQPVAFWCNPISGHNTLYWYLQNLGQGPELLIRYENEEAVDDSQLPKDRFSAERLKGVDSTLKIQPAELGDSAVYLCASSLDESGTSGRPIYNEQFFGPGTRLTVL.

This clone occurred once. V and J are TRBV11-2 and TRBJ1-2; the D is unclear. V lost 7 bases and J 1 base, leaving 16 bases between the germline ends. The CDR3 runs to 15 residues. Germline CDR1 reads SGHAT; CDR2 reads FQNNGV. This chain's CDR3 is CASTFSGQINYGYTF. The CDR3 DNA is TGTGCCAGCACCTTTAGCGGGCAGATTAACTATGGCTACACCTTC.

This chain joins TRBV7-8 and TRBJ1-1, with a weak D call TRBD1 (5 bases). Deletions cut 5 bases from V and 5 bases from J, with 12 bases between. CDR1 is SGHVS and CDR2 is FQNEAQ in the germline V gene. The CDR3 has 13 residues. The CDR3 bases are TGTGCCAGCAGCCTCGGGACTGGAACTGAAGCTTTCTTT. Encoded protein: CASSLGTGTEAFF.

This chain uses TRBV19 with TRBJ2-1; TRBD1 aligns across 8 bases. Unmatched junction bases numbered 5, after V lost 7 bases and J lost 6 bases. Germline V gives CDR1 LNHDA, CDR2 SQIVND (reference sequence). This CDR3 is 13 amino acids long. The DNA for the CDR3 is TGTGCCAGTATCGACAGGGGCGGCAATGAGCAGTTCTTC. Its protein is CASIDRGGNEQFF. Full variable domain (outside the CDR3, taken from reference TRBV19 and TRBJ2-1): DGGITQSPKYLFRKEGQNVTLSCEQNLNHDAMYWYRQDPGQGLRLIYYSQIVNDFQKGDIAEGYSVSREKKESFPLTVTSAQKNPTAFYLCASIDRGGNEQFFGPGTRLTVL.